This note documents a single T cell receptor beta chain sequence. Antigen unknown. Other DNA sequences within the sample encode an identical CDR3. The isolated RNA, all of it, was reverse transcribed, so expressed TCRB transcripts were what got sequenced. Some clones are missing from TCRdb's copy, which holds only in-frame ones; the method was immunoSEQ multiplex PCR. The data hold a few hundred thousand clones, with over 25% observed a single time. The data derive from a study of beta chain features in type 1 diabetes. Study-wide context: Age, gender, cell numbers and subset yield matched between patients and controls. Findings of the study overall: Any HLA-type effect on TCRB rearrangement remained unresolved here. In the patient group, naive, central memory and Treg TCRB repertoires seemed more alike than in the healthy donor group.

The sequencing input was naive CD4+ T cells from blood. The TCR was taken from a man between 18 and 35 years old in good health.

The CDR3 nucleotides are TGTGCCAGCAGCTTACAACAGAACACTGAAGCTTTCTTT. Its translation: CASSLQQNTEAFF. V gene TRBV7-6 combines with J gene TRBJ1-1, with D hard to call. The CDR3 is 13 residues long. Deletions cut 2 bases from V and 1 base from J, with 5 bases between. Per the germline V gene, CDR1 is SGHVS and CDR2 is FNYEAQ. Supplemented by reference TRBV7-6 and TRBJ1-1, the full variable domain reads GAGVSQSPRYKVTKRGQDVALRCDPISGHVSLYWYRQALGQGPEFLTYFNYEAQQDKSGLPNDRFSAERPEGSISTLTIQRTEQRDSAMYRCASSLQQNTEAFFGQGTRLTVV.